Following are 23 T cell receptor beta chains from one sample sequenced in a study of blood T cell repertoires in COVID-19. This table comes from immunoSEQ multiplex PCR, and its TCRdb copy is limited to in-frame clones, with some not included. The sample lists roughly 250,000 clones; around 90% were seen once. Sequencing was carried out using peripheral blood. The receptor source for this set is a young woman with acute or convalescent COVID-19.

The chain is built from TRBV14 and TRBJ2-3; a weak D match, TRBD2 (6 bases). V gave up 1 base and J gave up 2 bases, with 16 bases separating them. CDR1 SGHDN and CDR2 FVKESK come from the germline V gene. The CDR3 spans 17 residues. The CDR3 spells CASSQVLAGSHTDTQYF. DNA for the CDR3: TGTGCCAGCAGCCAAGTGTTAGCCGGGAGCCACACAGATACGCAGTATTTT.

The CDR3 DNA follows: TGTGCCAGCAGCTTCAAAAGACAGGGGACCGAGCAGTACTTC. As protein: CASSFKRQGTEQYF. The chain recombines TRBV7-8 with TRBJ2-7; 8 nucleotides match TRBD1. Germline-derived CDR1 and CDR2 are SGHVS and FQNEAQ. CDR3 length equals 14 residues. V shed 3 bases, J shed 6 bases, and the junction held 7 bases outside the gene matches.

The chain employs TRBV20-1 and TRBJ2-1; D is undetermined. CDR1 and CDR2 from the germline V gene are DFQATT and SNEGSKA (reference sequence). The length of the CDR3 is 16 residues. V lost 3 bases and J 3 bases, leaving 18 bases between the germline ends. The CDR3 DNA reads TGCAGTGCTAGTAATGTTAGGCGGAGAGTCTACAATGAGCAGTTCTTC. It yields the protein CSASNVRRRVYNEQFF.

Here the CDR3 reads CASSNPGTGVHEQYF. In DNA, the CDR3 is TGTGCCAGTAGTAACCCCGGGACGGGGGTTCACGAGCAGTACTTC. The rearrangement uses TRBV19 and TRBJ2-7; tentative D call: TRBD2 (6 bases). The CDR3 runs to 15 residues. Germline V gives CDR1 LNHDA, CDR2 SQIVND (reference sequence). V lost 4 bases, J lost 5 bases, and 18 bases lay in between.

The chain combines TRBV6-6 with TRBJ2-2; D uncertain. Per the germline V gene, CDR1 is MNHNY and CDR2 is SVGAGI (reference sequence). The CDR3 loop spans 16 amino acids. V was cut by 7 bases and J by 4 bases, with 19 bases left in between. CDR3 sequence (DNA): TGTGCCAGCACCCCCTCTATAGTCCGAGGCACCGGGGAGCTGTTTTTT. Translated, it gives CASTPSIVRGTGELFF.

This chain links TRBV27 with TRBJ2-7, with 12 positions matching TRBD2. Germline V CDR1 and CDR2: MNHEY, SMNVEV (reference sequence). The CDR3 runs to 15 residues. Germline trimming cut 7 bases from V and 0 bases from J; bases unmatched to any gene: 4. This CDR3 is CASTKTSGSSYEQYF. The DNA for the CDR3 is TGTGCCAGCACCAAGACTAGCGGGAGCTCCTACGAGCAGTACTTC.

For the CDR3, the DNA is TGCGCCAGCAGCCAAGATCTGGTACTCACTAGCGGGGGGGGGCACGAGCAGTACTTC. Its translation: CASSQDLVLTSGGGHEQYF. The chain recombines TRBV4-1 with TRBJ2-7; 13 bases are a match to TRBD2. CDR1 is MGHRA, CDR2 YSYEKL, per germline. This CDR3 comprises 19 residues. The junction had 13 bases not matched to a gene; V was cut back by 0 bases and J by 5 bases.

This chain links TRBV10-3 with TRBJ1-3, with no clear D. The CDR3 runs 15 residues. V was clipped by 5 bases and J by 0 bases, with 11 bases between them. CDR1 and CDR2 from the germline V gene are ENHRY and SYGVKD. The CDR3 DNA follows: TGTGCCATCAGTTACACGGGGAGCTCTGGAAACACCATATATTTT. Amino acid sequence: CAISYTGSSGNTIYF.

V usage is TRBV6-6 and J usage is TRBJ2-1; the match to TRBD2 covers 7 bases. Germline values: CDR1 MNHNY, CDR2 SVGAGI (reference sequence). CDR3 length: 13 residues. With V trimmed by 2 bases and J by 5 bases, 0 bases remained unmatched. The CDR3 region is CASSYGTNNEQFF. As DNA, the CDR3 is TGTGCCAGCAGTTACGGGACTAACAATGAGCAGTTCTTC.

This sequence joins TRBV10-3 and TRBJ2-5; a possible D gene is TRBD1 (5 bases). Germline V gene data show CDR1 as ENHRY and CDR2 as SYGVKD. The CDR3 totals 13 residues. V lost 4 bases and J lost 3, with 9 bases in between. CDR3 in DNA: TGTGCCATCAGTGGCCAAGGGGAAGAGACCCAGTACTTC. It is translated as CAISGQGEETQYF.

The rearrangement joins TRBV30 to TRBJ1-3; possible D gene TRBD1, 5 bases. Deletions cut 0 bases from V and 2 bases from J, with 11 bases between. Germline CDR1 reads GTSNPN; CDR2 reads SVGIG (reference sequence). The CDR3 contains 15 residues. CDR3: CAWSVLSRAGNTIYF. The CDR3 bases are TGTGCCTGGAGTGTACTGAGCAGGGCTGGAAACACCATATATTTT.

J is TRBJ2-3 and V is TRBV10-3, with 11 bases lining up with TRBD2. CDR3 size: 15 residues. With 6 bases clipped from V and 2 bases from J, the junction kept 4 bases outside the gene matches. In germline, CDR1 is ENHRY, CDR2 SYGVKD. Here the CDR3 reads CAIRPLAGDTDTQYF. The CDR3 DNA reads TGTGCCATCAGGCCACTAGCGGGAGACACAGATACGCAGTATTTT.

The chain recombines TRBV9 with TRBJ1-1; 10 bases match TRBD1. Looked up from germline, CDR1 is SGDLS and CDR2 is YYNGEE. The ends lost 3 bases at V and 6 bases at J; junction bases unmatched: 5. The CDR3 spans 14 residues. The CDR3 is CASSAGQGSAEAFF. In DNA, the CDR3 is TGTGCCAGCAGCGCGGGACAGGGGAGCGCTGAAGCTTTCTTT.

The chain is built from TRBV5-1 and TRBJ2-2, with TRBD2 as a possible D gene (5 bases). CDR3 length equals 15 residues. In germline, CDR1 is SGHRS, CDR2 YFSETQ. The ends were cut back, 3 bases at V and 0 bases at J, with 9 bases in the middle. CDR3 nucleotide sequence: TGCGCCAGCAGCTCGACTAAACCGAACACCGGGGAGCTGTTTTTT. Translation: CASSSTKPNTGELFF.

V gene TRBV9 combines with J gene TRBJ2-1, with TRBD2 identical over 12 bases. CDR3 length: 16 amino acids. Germline assignment: CDR1 SGDLS and CDR2 YYNGEE. Unmatched junction bases numbered 11, after V lost 4 bases and J lost 9 bases. The CDR3 nucleotides read TGTGCCAGCAGCCCCCAAGGGACTAGCGGGTCTGGTGAGCAGTTCTTC. It codes for CASSPQGTSGSGEQFF.

V usage is TRBV7-8 and J usage is TRBJ1-5; TRBD1 agrees at 8 bases. This CDR3 is built from 15 residues. Germline-derived CDR1 and CDR2 are SGHVS and FQNEAQ. V gave up 5 bases and J gave up 5 bases; unmatched junction bases: 8. CDR3 nucleotide sequence: TGTGCCAGCAGCCCTCAGACAGGGGCCCATCAGCCCCAGCATTTT. Amino acid sequence: CASSPQTGAHQPQHF.

As DNA, the CDR3 is TGTGCCAGCAGTTCATCACTAACTTTGGATTGGAGCGAGCAGTACTTC. This gives the protein CASSSSLTLDWSEQYF. This sequence joins TRBV27 and TRBJ2-7, with D uncertain. The CDR3 extends over 16 amino acids. The V and J ends lost 4 bases and 6 bases respectively, with 22 bases between them. CDR1 MNHEY and CDR2 SMNVEV come from the germline V gene (reference sequence).

This chain uses TRBV18 with TRBJ2-7, with D unclear. From germline, CDR1 is KGHSH and CDR2 LQKENI. This CDR3 spans 15 amino acids. V dropped 3 bases and J dropped 2 bases, with 14 bases sitting between them. The CDR3 is CASSPTVQSAYEQYF. CDR3 DNA: TGTGCCAGCTCACCCACGGTACAGTCGGCCTACGAGCAGTACTTC.

About this clone itself: This sample includes further DNA sequences coding for the same CDR3. This sequence joins TRBV7-2 and TRBJ2-1, with TRBD1 matching over 8 bases. The V gene's germline CDR1 is SGHTA and CDR2 FQGNSA. The CDR3 length is 16 residues. J gave up 4 bases and V 0 bases, and 5 bases lay outside the gene matches. The CDR3 nucleotides read TGTGCCAGCAGCTTAGCGGGGACAGGAGGATACAATGAGCAGTTCTTC. This sequence encodes CASSLAGTGGYNEQFF.

In nucleotides, the CDR3 is TGTGCCAGTAGTATAGGGAGCGGAGGCTCCTACAATGAGCAGTTCTTC. Translated: CASSIGSGGSYNEQFF. The chain couples TRBV19 to TRBJ2-1; maybe TRBD2 (5 bases). V was cut by 1 base and J by 0 bases, with 10 bases left in between. This CDR3 comprises 16 residues. Per germline, CDR1 LNHDA and CDR2 SQIVND (reference sequence).

The chain recombines TRBV19 with TRBJ1-1; D may be TRBD1 (5 bases). The CDR3 totals 15 residues. The germline V gene has CDR1 LNHDA and CDR2 SQIVND (reference sequence). The V and J ends lost 4 bases and 4 bases respectively, with 16 bases between them. The CDR3 reads CASSSMGGHFTEAFF. The CDR3 DNA is TGTGCCAGTAGTAGTATGGGTGGACACTTCACTGAAGCTTTCTTT.

This clone was picked up one time. V gene TRBV19 combines with J gene TRBJ1-3, with D maybe TRBD1 (6 bases). The V gene lost 6 bases and the J gene lost 2 bases, with 14 bases spanning the gap. The CDR3 length is 15 residues. CDR1 is LNHDA, CDR2 SQIVND, per germline (reference sequence). The CDR3 bases are TGTGCCAGTAGGAGCTCCGGGACAACTGGAAACACCATATATTTT. Protein product: CASRSSGTTGNTIYF.

As concerns this clone: This specimen includes other DNA sequences encoding the same CDR3. The rearrangement links TRBV5-1 to TRBJ2-7; TRBD2 aligns across 16 bases. Unmatched junction bases numbered 2, after V lost 4 bases and J lost 4 bases. From germline, CDR1 is SGHRS and CDR2 YFSETQ. This CDR3 is built from 15 residues. The CDR3 DNA reads TGCGCCAGCAGCCCGGGACTAGCGGGAGGGTACGAGCAGTACTTC. Protein product: CASSPGLAGGYEQYF.